The T cell receptor beta chain under discussion was sequenced for a study of cytomegalovirus exposure and HLA in healthy donors. Study details: Roughly four fifths of 350 to 400 genotyped donors fell in the Caucasian-associated ancestry cluster. Study results and limitations: Per published accounts, TCR beta sequences correctly predicted the HLA-A and HLA-B alleles of most subjects. Reportedly, cytomegalovirus status was diagnosed with high sensitivity and specificity.

The germline gives CDR1 SGHTS, CDR2 YDEGEE. Losses at the gene ends were 4 bases for V and 7 bases for J; bases not matched to a gene: 3. The CDR3 consists of 13 residues. In regard to this clone: The antigen remains unidentified.

Both 60 Vbeta primers and 13 Jbeta primers went into the PCR. As originally analysed: In a later analysis, 80 million or so unique TCR beta chains included roughly 11 million shared by two or more donors. Produced via immunoSEQ multiplex PCR; TCRdb's table is partial and in-frame only. That table supplies the V and J calls and clone size; D and trimming were determined from the DNA. The top ten clones hold 4% to 4.5% of a sample with 150,000 to 170,000 clones, about 74% of them seen once. The receptor was derived from a middle-aged woman in good health and CMV-seronegative. Sequenced sample: PBMCs. This sequence joins TRBV5-8 and TRBJ2-1, with 9 bases identical to TRBD1. The CDR3 bases are TGTGCCAGCAGCCGGGACAGGGTGAATGAGCAGTTCTTC. Amino acid sequence: CASSRDRVNEQFF.